Below are 15 T cell receptor beta chains sequenced from a single sample in a study of identical twins. One entry per CDR3 protein results from TCRdb running MiXCR on the 5' RACE reads. The data contain 250,000 or so distinct CDR3 sequences, approximately 8.3% of them singletons. Separately, the same data were catalogued under a study of yellow fever vaccine responses in identical twins.

Specimen: CD8+ T cells sorted from blood. These receptors originate from a woman aged 18 to 35 in good health.

There are a few counts of this clonotype. The CDR3 sequence: CASRGLSAEAFF. CDR3 in DNA: TGTGCCAGCAGAGGGCTATCGGCTGAAGCTTTCTTT. V is TRBV5-6 and J is TRBJ1-1, with D hard to call. The length of the CDR3 is 12 residues. V was pared by 5 bases and J by 6 bases, with 11 bases between. Germline CDR1 SGHDT, CDR2 YYEEEE.

This clonotype has only a few counts. The V call is TRBV13, the J call TRBJ2-7; D not certain. CDR3 length: 14 residues. V lost 0 bases, J lost 2 bases, and 8 bases lay in between. Germline CDR1 and CDR2: PRHDT and FYEKMQ (reference sequence). The CDR3 region is CASSLGASPYEQYF. CDR3 in DNA: TGTGCCAGCAGCTTAGGCGCCAGTCCCTACGAGCAGTACTTC.

The gene calls are TRBV6-5 and TRBJ2-5, with D tentatively TRBD2 (5 bases). The CDR3 is 11 residues long. The germline V gene has CDR1 MNHEY and CDR2 SVGAGI. V lost 6 bases to trimming and J lost 14 bases, with 16 bases between them. The CDR3 DNA sequence: TGTGCCAGCAGGCGAACTAGGGAGATTTACTTC. This encodes CASRRTREIYF.

In its sample, this clonotype was seen many times. The chain joins TRBV29-1 to TRBJ2-7, with 8 positions matching TRBD2. The CDR3 runs 13 residues. The junction had 8 bases not matched to a gene; V was cut back by 7 bases and J by 3 bases. Germline-derived CDR1 and CDR2 are SQVTM and ANQGSEA. CDR3 residues: CSGIAGLGYEQYF. In DNA form, the CDR3 reads TGCAGCGGTATAGCGGGACTGGGCTACGAGCAGTACTTC.

Ten or more counts support this clonotype. The chain couples TRBV12-3 or TRBV12-4 to TRBJ2-7; 9 bases line up with TRBD1. This CDR3 has 16 residues. V lost 5 bases, J lost 2 bases, and 10 bases stayed unmatched. CDR3 in DNA: TGTGCCAGCAGTAACTCGGACAGGGGCCTGCCCTACGAGCAGTACTTC. This encodes CASSNSDRGLPYEQYF.

This clonotype was observed a handful of times. The V and J genes are TRBV25-1 and TRBJ2-1; 12 bases line up with TRBD2. Germline V lookup: CDR1 MGHDK, CDR2 SYGVNS. This CDR3 is built from 14 residues. V dropped 6 bases and J dropped 8; count of bases not matched to a gene: 5. The CDR3 DNA reads TGTGCCAGCAGCACTAGCGGGAGGAGCGATGAGCAGTTCTTC. This codes for CASSTSGRSDEQFF.

This clonotype has only a few counts. The genes are TRBV15 and TRBJ2-5; D remains ambiguous. The ends were cut back, 6 bases at V and 2 bases at J, with 7 bases in the middle. Germline V gives CDR1 LNHNV, CDR2 YYDKDF (reference sequence). This CDR3 region has 12 residues. The chain's CDR3 is CATSGLQETQYF. The CDR3 nucleotides are TGTGCCACCAGTGGCCTACAAGAGACCCAGTACTTC.

This clonotype occurred a few times. The junction differs from germline at one of its ends, possibly a read error. CDR3 amino acids: CASSLALRTFLQASF. The CDR3 DNA sequence: TGTGCCAGCAGTTTAGCGCTGCGGACGTTCTTGCAAGCGAGTTTC. The V gene is TRBV12-3 or TRBV12-4, the J gene TRBJ2-7; no clear D. CDR3 length: 15 residues.

At least ten counts were recorded for this clonotype. The J gene is TRBJ2-3, the V gene TRBV12-3 or TRBV12-4; D remains ambiguous. The CDR3 loop spans 13 amino acids. Trimming left V 7 bases short and J 0 bases short, with 8 bases between. The CDR3 here is CASTRSSTDTQYF. The CDR3 DNA sequence: TGTGCCAGCACCCGATCAAGCACAGATACGCAGTATTTT.

This clonotype was counted at least ten times. The V gene is TRBV7-9, the J gene TRBJ2-7; D is uncertain. CDR1 SEHNR and CDR2 FQNEAQ come from the germline V gene (reference sequence). The CDR3 loop spans 15 amino acids. V lost 5 bases, J lost 1 base, and 15 bases lay in between. The CDR3 region is CASSPQPGGSYEQYF. CDR3 coding DNA: TGTGCCAGCAGCCCCCAGCCCGGTGGATCCTACGAGCAGTACTTC.

The V call is TRBV9, the J call TRBJ2-6; D remains unclear. CDR1 and CDR2 (germline): SGDLS, YYNGEE. Trimming took off 7 bases at V and 0 bases at J, with 8 bases between the two ends. The CDR3 extends over 14 amino acids. The chain's CDR3 is CASQPSSGANVLTF. Here the CDR3 DNA reads TGTGCCAGCCAACCGAGCTCTGGGGCCAACGTCCTGACTTTC.

This clonotype appeared many times. This chain connects TRBV29-1 to TRBJ2-5; 11 nucleotides agree with TRBD2. The V gene's germline CDR1 is SQVTM and CDR2 ANQGSEA. This CDR3 contains 14 residues. J gave up 5 bases and V 7 bases, and 9 bases lay outside the gene matches. The CDR3 nucleotides are TGCAGCGCTGCACTAGCGGGAGAAAGGGAGACCCAGTACTTC. This codes for CSAALAGERETQYF.

V usage is TRBV5-5 and J usage is TRBJ2-7, with D possibly TRBD2 on 5 matching bases. The germline V gene encodes CDR1 SGHKS and CDR2 YYEKEE (reference sequence). The germline V and J ends were trimmed by 6 bases and 2 bases, with 9 bases remaining between them. The CDR3 extends over 12 amino acids. For the CDR3, the DNA is TGTGCCAGCACTAGCTCCCCCTACGAGCAGTACTTC. Amino acid sequence: CASTSSPYEQYF.

The J gene is TRBJ2-7, the V gene TRBV7-9; 7 nucleotides line up with TRBD1. Germline V lookup: CDR1 SEHNR, CDR2 FQNEAQ (reference sequence). Trimming at V came to 5 bases and at J to 2 bases, leaving 9 bases not matched to a gene. There are 15 residues in the CDR3. CDR3 loop: CASSGKRDRAYEQYF. The CDR3 bases are TGTGCCAGCAGCGGAAAAAGGGACAGAGCCTACGAGCAGTACTTC. Using reference TRBV7-9 and TRBJ2-7 for the parts outside the CDR3, the full variable domain is DTGVSQNPRHKITKRGQNVTFRCDPISEHNRLYWYRQTLGQGPEFLTYFQNEAQLEKSRLLSDRFSAERPKGSFSTLEIQRTEQGDSAMYLCASSGKRDRAYEQYFGPGTRLTVT.

This clonotype was found many times. V is TRBV6-4 and J is TRBJ2-3; 9 nucleotides align to TRBD2. The V segment lost 2 bases and the J segment 3 bases; nucleotides outside the gene matches: 3. The germline V gene encodes CDR1 MRHNA and CDR2 SNTAGT. The CDR3 totals 15 residues. This chain's CDR3 is CASSDGGGATDTQYF. As DNA, the CDR3 is TGTGCCAGCAGTGACGGCGGGGGGGCGACAGATACGCAGTATTTT.